The next 11 T cell receptor beta chains were all read from a single sample in a study of beta chain features in type 1 diabetes. The entirety of the isolated RNA underwent reverse transcription, so expressed TCRB transcripts were sequenced. Sequenced by immunoSEQ multiplex PCR; TCRdb stores in-frame clones only, minus some. The sample lists a few hundred thousand clones, approximately 11% seen once, with around 0.015% in the top ten. The sample taken for sequencing was naive CD4+ T cells from blood. The receptors derive from a woman aged 25-40 years in good health.

CDR3: CASSPRQAGAGTQYF. DNA for the CDR3: TGTGCCAGCAGCCCCCGCCAAGCGGGAGCGGGGACCCAGTACTTC. The chain has TRBV27 and TRBJ2-5; TRBD2 matches 8 bases. Trimming at V came to 6 bases and at J to 7 bases, leaving 13 bases not matched to a gene. The CDR3 is 15 amino acids. The germline V gene has CDR1 MNHEY and CDR2 SMNVEV (reference sequence).

This CDR3 is CASSLSGTGRYQPQHF. CDR3 nucleotide sequence: TGTGCCAGCAGCTTATCGGGGACAGGTAGATATCAGCCCCAGCATTTT. The rearrangement links TRBV5-6 to TRBJ1-5, with 8 bases that match TRBD1. The V gene's germline CDR1 is SGHDT and CDR2 YYEEEE. CDR3 size: 16 residues. Trimming took 2 bases from V and 5 from J; bases not matched to a gene: 9. Filled out from reference TRBV5-6 and TRBJ1-5, the complete variable domain reads DAGVTQSPTHLIKTRGQQVTLRCSPKSGHDTVSWYQQALGQGPQFIFQYYEEEERQRGNFPDRFSGHQFPNYSSELNVNALLLGDSALYLCASSLSGTGRYQPQHFGDGTRLSIL.

CDR3 bases: TGTGCCAGCAGCGAACAGGGCACCACGAACACCGGGGAGCTGTTTTTT. Encoded protein: CASSEQGTTNTGELFF. The V gene is TRBV2, the J gene TRBJ2-2, with a weak D call TRBD1 (6 bases). V lost 6 bases and J lost 0, with 14 bases in between. This CDR3 is built from 16 residues. Germline V gene lookup returns CDR1 SNHLY and CDR2 FYNNEI.

The rearrangement uses TRBV6-1 and TRBJ1-5; D gene ambiguous. Trimming cost V 7 bases and J 7 bases, with 14 bases left between them. The CDR3 is 13 residues long. The germline V gene has CDR1 MNHNS and CDR2 SASEGT. In DNA, the CDR3 is TGTGCCAGCACCCCGGAGGAGGGACAGCCCCAGCATTTT. It yields the protein CASTPEEGQPQHF.

V and J are TRBV2 and TRBJ2-1; D unresolved. The CDR3 contains 14 residues. Germline values: CDR1 SNHLY, CDR2 FYNNEI. With 6 bases removed from V and 5 bases from J, the gap between germline ends came to 14 bases. Written as DNA, the CDR3 is TGTGCCAGCAGCGAGGTCTGGCAGAACAATGAGCAGTTCTTC. It specifies CASSEVWQNNEQFF.

The V call is TRBV7-2, the J call TRBJ2-7, with 8 bases fitting TRBD1. The J segment lost 3 bases and the V segment lost 1 base, leaving 5 bases of the junction unmatched. This CDR3 is 15 amino acids long. Germline V gene data show CDR1 as SGHTA and CDR2 as FQGNSA. CDR3 residues: CASSLGGTGDYEQYF. For the CDR3, the DNA is TGTGCCAGCAGCTTAGGCGGGACAGGAGACTACGAGCAGTACTTC.

This clone has more than one count but fewer than ten. The chain combines TRBV7-2 with TRBJ2-3, with D perhaps matching TRBD2 (5 bases). Trimming left V 3 bases short and J 6 bases short, with 13 bases between. Germline V gives CDR1 SGHTA, CDR2 FQGNSA. This CDR3 spans 14 amino acids. The chain's CDR3 is CASSFNGIGDTQYF. CDR3 coding DNA: TGTGCCAGCAGCTTTAACGGGATTGGGGATACGCAGTATTTT.

The V call is TRBV27, the J call TRBJ1-4, with D unclear. The CDR3 length is 16 residues. From germline, CDR1 is MNHEY and CDR2 SMNVEV (reference sequence). The germline V and J ends were trimmed by 3 bases and 0 bases, with 11 bases remaining between them. The CDR3 reads CASSFHRAATNEKLFF. The CDR3 DNA reads as TGTGCCAGCAGTTTCCACAGAGCTGCAACTAATGAAAAACTGTTTTTT.

The chain carries TRBV25-1 and TRBJ1-5; tentative D call: TRBD1 (5 bases). V was cut by 3 bases and J by 6 bases, with 6 bases left in between. The CDR3 is 12 amino acids. The germline gives CDR1 MGHDK, CDR2 SYGVNS. The CDR3 loop reads CASSEQGQPQHF. CDR3 sequence (DNA): TGTGCCAGCAGTGAGCAGGGTCAGCCCCAGCATTTT.

Turning to this clone: In the same sample, other DNA sequences code for this CDR3. CDR3 amino acids: CASSLGTVQETQYF. DNA for the CDR3: TGTGCCAGCAGCTTAGGGACAGTCCAAGAGACCCAGTACTTC. The J gene is TRBJ2-5, the V gene TRBV7-2; D may be TRBD1 (6 bases). This CDR3 is built from 14 residues. Looked up from germline, CDR1 is SGHTA and CDR2 is FQGNSA. Trimming removed 1 base from V and 1 base from J, with 7 bases in between.

V usage is TRBV19 and J usage is TRBJ1-4; 9 nucleotides match TRBD1. J was trimmed by 8 bases and V by 4 bases; bases with no gene match: 5. CDR1 and CDR2 from the germline V gene are LNHDA and SQIVND (reference sequence). The CDR3 sequence is 14 residues long. CDR3 residues: CASSTGQGIEKLFF. The CDR3 DNA reads TGTGCCAGTAGTACAGGACAGGGGATCGAAAAACTGTTTTTT.